These T cell receptor beta chains were read from a single sample in a study of T cell clusters in autoimmune cytopenias. TCRdb reprocessed the multiplex PCR reads and stores each CDR3 protein as one record, lacking DNA. In total, the table holds around 7,200 distinct CDR3 sequences. The same data also contributed to another study, on T cell repertoires in aging, cancer and after chemotherapy.

Sequenced: peripheral blood. The receptors were gathered from a human donor in good health. CDR3s include the opening cysteine and the closing phenylalanine or tryptophan. Each record gives: V gene, J gene, clone size, CDR3 protein. Expanded clones get a size class; other rows say once, few or many, or leave the size out.

v_call: TRBV29-1; j_call: TRBJ1-4; clone_size: medium-sized; cdr3_aa: CSVDWNEKLFF
v_call: TRBV6-6; j_call: TRBJ2-2; clone_size: NA; cdr3_aa: CASSYRTSGVNTGELFF
v_call: TRBV6-6; j_call: TRBJ1-5; clone_size: NA; cdr3_aa: CASRRNSNQPQHF
v_call: TRBV6-2/TRBV6-3; j_call: TRBJ1-3; clone_size: NA; cdr3_aa: CASRGQGSGNTIYF
v_call: TRBV27; j_call: TRBJ1-1; clone_size: NA; cdr3_aa: CASSRRTGFVTEAFF
v_call: TRBV12-3/TRBV12-4; j_call: TRBJ2-3; clone_size: NA; cdr3_aa: CASSLAALTGGPADTQYF
v_call: TRBV6-2/TRBV6-3; j_call: TRBJ2-7; clone_size: NA; cdr3_aa: CASSYSLRTSGNFDEQYF
v_call: TRBV12-3/TRBV12-4; j_call: TRBJ1-3; clone_size: NA; cdr3_aa: CASSLSAVSSGNTIYF
v_call: TRBV29-1; j_call: TRBJ2-1; clone_size: large; cdr3_aa: CSVEEDNEQFF
v_call: TRBV19; j_call: TRBJ2-2; clone_size: medium-sized; cdr3_aa: CASNRRANTGELFF
v_call: TRBV18; j_call: TRBJ2-1; clone_size: NA; cdr3_aa: CASSPRTSGRIPYNEQFF
v_call: TRBV5-6; j_call: TRBJ1-5; clone_size: NA; cdr3_aa: CASSLVVTGLNQPQHF
v_call: TRBV15; j_call: TRBJ1-4; clone_size: medium-sized; cdr3_aa: CATSRDRVRSNEKLFF
v_call: TRBV15; j_call: TRBJ2-3; clone_size: medium-sized; cdr3_aa: CATNRLGTDTQYF
v_call: TRBV6-1; j_call: TRBJ2-7; clone_size: medium-sized; cdr3_aa: CASSETSSGYEQYF
v_call: TRBV5-1; j_call: TRBJ2-2; clone_size: NA; cdr3_aa: CASSLDPPVGPNTGELFF